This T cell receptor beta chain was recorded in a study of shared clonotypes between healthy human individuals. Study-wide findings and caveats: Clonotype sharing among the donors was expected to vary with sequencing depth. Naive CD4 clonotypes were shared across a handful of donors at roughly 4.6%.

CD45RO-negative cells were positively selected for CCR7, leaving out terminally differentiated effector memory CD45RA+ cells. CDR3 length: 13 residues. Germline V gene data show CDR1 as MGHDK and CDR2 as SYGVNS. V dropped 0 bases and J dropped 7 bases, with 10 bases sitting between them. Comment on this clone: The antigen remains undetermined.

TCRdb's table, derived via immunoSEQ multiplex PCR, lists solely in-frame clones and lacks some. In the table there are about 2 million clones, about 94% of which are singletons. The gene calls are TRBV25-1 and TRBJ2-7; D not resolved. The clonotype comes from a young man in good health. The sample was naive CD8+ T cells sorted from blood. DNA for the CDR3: TGTGCCAGCAGTGAATATGACCTGCGGGAGCAGTACTTC. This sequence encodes CASSEYDLREQYF.